This T cell receptor (beta chain) stems from a study of cytomegalovirus exposure and HLA in healthy donors. Clones were read by immunoSEQ multiplex PCR, and TCRdb kept only the in-frame ones, dropping some. The sample consists of about 120,000 clones, about 82% of them appearing once. General study results and limits: The finding came from a later analysis; first-cohort TCR clusters tended to co-occur in the roughly 110 validation repertoires.

As for this clone: Its antigen is not identified.

The length of the CDR3 is 15 residues. Germline assignment: CDR1 ENHRY and CDR2 SYGVKD. Unmatched junction bases numbered 5, after V lost 6 bases and J lost 9 bases. Sample: PBMCs. The rearrangement joins TRBV10-3 to TRBJ2-1, with 16 bases that match TRBD2. The TCR originated in a man between 18 and 35 years old in good health and CMV-seronegative. This CDR3 reads CAIRGTSGGAVEQFF. CDR3 DNA sequence: TGTGCCATCAGGGGGACTAGCGGGGGGGCGGTTGAGCAGTTCTTC.